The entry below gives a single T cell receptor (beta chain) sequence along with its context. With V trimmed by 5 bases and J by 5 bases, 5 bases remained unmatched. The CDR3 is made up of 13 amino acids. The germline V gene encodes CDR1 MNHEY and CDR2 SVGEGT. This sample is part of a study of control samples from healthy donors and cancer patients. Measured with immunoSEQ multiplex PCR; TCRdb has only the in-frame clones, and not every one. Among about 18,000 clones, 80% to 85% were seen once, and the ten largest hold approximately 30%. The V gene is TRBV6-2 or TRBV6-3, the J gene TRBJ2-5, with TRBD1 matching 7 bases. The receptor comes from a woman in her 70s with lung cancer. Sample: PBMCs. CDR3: CASSPTGPETQYF. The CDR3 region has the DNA TGTGCCAGCAGTCCGACAGGGCCGGAGACCCAGTACTTC.